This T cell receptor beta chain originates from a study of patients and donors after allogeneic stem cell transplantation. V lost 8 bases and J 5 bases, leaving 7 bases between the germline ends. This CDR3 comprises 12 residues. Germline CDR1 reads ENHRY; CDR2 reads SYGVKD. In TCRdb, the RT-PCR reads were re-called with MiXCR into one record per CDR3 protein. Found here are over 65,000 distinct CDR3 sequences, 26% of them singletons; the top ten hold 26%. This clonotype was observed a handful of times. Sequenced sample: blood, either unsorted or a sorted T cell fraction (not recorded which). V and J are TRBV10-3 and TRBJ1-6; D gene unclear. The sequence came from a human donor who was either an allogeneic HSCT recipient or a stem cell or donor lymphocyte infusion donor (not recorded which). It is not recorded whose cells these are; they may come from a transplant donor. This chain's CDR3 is CAIRGHNSPLHF. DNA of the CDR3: TGTGCCATCCGTGGACATAATTCACCCCTCCACTTT.